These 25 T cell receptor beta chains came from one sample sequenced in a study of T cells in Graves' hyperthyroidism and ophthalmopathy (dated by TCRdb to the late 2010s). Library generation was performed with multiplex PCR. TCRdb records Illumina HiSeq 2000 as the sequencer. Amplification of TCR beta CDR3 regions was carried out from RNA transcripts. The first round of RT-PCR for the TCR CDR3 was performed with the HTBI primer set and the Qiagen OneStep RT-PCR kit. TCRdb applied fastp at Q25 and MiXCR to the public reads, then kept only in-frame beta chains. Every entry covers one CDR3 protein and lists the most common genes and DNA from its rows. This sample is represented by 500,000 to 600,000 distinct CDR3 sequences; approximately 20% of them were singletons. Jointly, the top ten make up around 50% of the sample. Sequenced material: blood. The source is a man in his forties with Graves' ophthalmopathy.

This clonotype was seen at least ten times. The CDR3 region has the DNA TGTGCCAGCAGTCGTTCTAGCGGGGGCTCCTACGAGCAGTACTTC. It encodes CASSRSSGGSYEQYF. The chain has TRBV28 and TRBJ2-7, with TRBD2 matching 10 bases. This CDR3 region has 15 residues. V was clipped by 5 bases and J by 0 bases; unmatched bases: 4. Per germline, CDR1 MDHEN and CDR2 SYDVKM.

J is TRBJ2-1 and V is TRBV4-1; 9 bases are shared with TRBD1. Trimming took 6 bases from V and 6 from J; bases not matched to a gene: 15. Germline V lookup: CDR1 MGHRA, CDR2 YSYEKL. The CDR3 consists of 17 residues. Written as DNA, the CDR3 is TGCGCCAGCAGTCTTGATCCCGGGACAGGGAACGCCAATGAGCAGTTCTTC. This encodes CASSLDPGTGNANEQFF.

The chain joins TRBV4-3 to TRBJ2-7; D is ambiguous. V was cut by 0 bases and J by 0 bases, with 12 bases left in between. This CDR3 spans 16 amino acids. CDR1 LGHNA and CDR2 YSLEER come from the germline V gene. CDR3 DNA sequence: TGCGCCAGCAGCCAAGACCCAGGCTACAGCTCCTACGAGCAGTACTTC. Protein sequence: CASSQDPGYSSYEQYF.

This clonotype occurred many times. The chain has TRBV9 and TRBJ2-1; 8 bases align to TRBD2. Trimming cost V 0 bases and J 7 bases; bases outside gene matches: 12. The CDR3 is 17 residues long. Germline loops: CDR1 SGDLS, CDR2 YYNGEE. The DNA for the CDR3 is TGTGCCAGCAGCGTAGGTGTAGAAGCGGGAGTCTCGAATGAGCAGTTCTTC. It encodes CASSVGVEAGVSNEQFF.

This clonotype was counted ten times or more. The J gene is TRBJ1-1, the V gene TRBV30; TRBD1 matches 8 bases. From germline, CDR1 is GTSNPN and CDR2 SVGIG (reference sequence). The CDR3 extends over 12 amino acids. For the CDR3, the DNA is TGTGGTCAGGGGGCAGGGATTACTGAAGCTTTCTTT. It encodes CGQGAGITEAFF.

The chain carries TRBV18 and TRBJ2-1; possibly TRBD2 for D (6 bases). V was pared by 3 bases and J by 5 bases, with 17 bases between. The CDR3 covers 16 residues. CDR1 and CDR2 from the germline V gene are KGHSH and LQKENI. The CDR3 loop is CASSPQGGDTHNEQFF. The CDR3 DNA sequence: TGTGCCAGCTCACCGCAGGGAGGAGATACACACAATGAGCAGTTCTTC.

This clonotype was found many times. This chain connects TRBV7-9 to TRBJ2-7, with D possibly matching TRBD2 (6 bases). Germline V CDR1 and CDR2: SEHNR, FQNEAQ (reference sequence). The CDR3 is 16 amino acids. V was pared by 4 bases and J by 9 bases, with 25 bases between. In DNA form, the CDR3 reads TGTGCCAGCAGCTCCTACCCAGTAGCGGCCCCTCTTATGCAGTACTTC. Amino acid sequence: CASSSYPVAAPLMQYF.

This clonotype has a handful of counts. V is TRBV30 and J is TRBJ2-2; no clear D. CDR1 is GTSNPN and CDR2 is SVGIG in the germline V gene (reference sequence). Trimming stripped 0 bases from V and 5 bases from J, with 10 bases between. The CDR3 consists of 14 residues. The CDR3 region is CAWSVFFLTGELFF. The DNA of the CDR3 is TGTGCCTGGAGTGTTTTTTTCTTGACCGGGGAGCTGTTTTTT. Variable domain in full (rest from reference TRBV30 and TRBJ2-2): SQTIHQWPATLVQPVGSPLSLECTVEGTSNPNLYWYRQAAGRGLQLLFYSVGIGQISSEVPQNLSASRPQDRQFILSSKKLLLSDSGFYLCAWSVFFLTGELFFGEGSRLTVL.

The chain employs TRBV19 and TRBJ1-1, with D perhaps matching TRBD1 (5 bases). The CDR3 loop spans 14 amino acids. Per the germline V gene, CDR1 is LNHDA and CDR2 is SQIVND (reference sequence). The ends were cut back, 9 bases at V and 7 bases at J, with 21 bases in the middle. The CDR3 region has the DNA TGTGCCAGCACTACCGGGACGGATTTTTTTGAAGCTTTCTTT. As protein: CASTTGTDFFEAFF.

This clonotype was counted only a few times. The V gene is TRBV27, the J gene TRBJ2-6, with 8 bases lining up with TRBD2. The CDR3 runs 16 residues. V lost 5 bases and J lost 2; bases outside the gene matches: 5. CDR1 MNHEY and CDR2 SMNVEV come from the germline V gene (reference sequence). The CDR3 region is CASSQAGAAGANVLTF. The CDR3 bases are TGTGCCAGCAGTCAAGCGGGAGCGGCTGGGGCCAACGTCCTGACTTTC. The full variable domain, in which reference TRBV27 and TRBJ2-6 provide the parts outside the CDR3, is EAQVTQNPRYLITVTGKKLTVTCSQNMNHEYMSWYRQDPGLGLRQIYYSMNVEVTDKGDVPEGYKVSRKEKRNFPLILESPSPNQTSLYFCASSQAGAAGANVLTFGAGSRLTVL.

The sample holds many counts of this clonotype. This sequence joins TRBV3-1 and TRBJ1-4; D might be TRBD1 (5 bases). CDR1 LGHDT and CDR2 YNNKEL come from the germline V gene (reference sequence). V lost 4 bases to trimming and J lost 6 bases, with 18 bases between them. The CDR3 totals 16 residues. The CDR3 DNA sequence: TGTGCCAGCAGCCCTGCGTGGGGACTGGGAGATGAAAAACTGTTTTTT. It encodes CASSPAWGLGDEKLFF. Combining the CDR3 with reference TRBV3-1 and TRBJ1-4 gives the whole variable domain DTAVSQTPKYLVTQMGNDKSIKCEQNLGHDTMYWYKQDSKKFLKIMFSYNNKELIINETVPNRFSPKSPDKAHLNLHINSLELGDSAVYFCASSPAWGLGDEKLFFGSGTQLSVL.

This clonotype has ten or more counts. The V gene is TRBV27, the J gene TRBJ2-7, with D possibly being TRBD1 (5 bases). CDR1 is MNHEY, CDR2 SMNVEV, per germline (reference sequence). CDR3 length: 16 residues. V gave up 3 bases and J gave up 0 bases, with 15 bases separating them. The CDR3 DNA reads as TGTGCCAGCAGTTTCGACTCGACAGCTAGCTCCTACGAGCAGTACTTC. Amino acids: CASSFDSTASSYEQYF.

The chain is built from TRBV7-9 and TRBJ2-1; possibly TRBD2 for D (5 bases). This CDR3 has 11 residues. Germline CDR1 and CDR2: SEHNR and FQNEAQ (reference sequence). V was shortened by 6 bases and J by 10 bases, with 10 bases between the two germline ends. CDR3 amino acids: CASRRVGEQFF. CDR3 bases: TGTGCCAGCAGGAGGGTTGGAGAGCAGTTCTTC.

The CDR3 DNA follows: TGCAGTGCGATCACAGGGTTGGTCAAAAACATTCAGTACTTC. Protein: CSAITGLVKNIQYF. The chain employs TRBV20-1 and TRBJ2-4, with a tentative D call TRBD1 (6 bases). Germline CDR1 is DFQATT and CDR2 is SNEGSKA (reference sequence). Trimming cost V 6 bases and J 3 bases, with 15 bases left between them. The CDR3 length is 14 residues.

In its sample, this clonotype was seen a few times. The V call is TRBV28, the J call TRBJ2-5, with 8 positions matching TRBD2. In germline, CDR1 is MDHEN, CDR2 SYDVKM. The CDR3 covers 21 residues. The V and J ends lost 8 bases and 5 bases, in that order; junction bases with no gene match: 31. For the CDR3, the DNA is TGTGCCAGCTCACCAGGACCCAGAGTAGCGGCGGGGGGCCTACAATTGGAGACCCAGTACTTC. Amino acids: CASSPGPRVAAGGLQLETQYF.

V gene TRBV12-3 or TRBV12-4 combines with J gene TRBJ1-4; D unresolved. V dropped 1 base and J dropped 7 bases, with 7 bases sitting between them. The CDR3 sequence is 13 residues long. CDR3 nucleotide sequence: TGTGCCAGCAGTTTAGTAGGGAGTGAAAAACTGTTTTTT. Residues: CASSLVGSEKLFF.

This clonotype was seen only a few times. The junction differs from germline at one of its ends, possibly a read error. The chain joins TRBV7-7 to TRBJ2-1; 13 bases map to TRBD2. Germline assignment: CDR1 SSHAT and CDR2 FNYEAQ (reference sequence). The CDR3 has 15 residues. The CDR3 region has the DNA TGTGCTAGCAGCGAGGGACTAGCGGGAAACAATGAGCAGTTCTTC. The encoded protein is CASSEGLAGNNEQFF.

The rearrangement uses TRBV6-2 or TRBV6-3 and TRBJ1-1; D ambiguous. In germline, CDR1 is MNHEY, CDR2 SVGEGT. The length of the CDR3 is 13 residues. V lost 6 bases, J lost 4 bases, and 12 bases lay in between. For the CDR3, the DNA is TGTGCCAGCAGCCGCCCTCAGGTCACTGAAGCTTTCTTT. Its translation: CASSRPQVTEAFF.

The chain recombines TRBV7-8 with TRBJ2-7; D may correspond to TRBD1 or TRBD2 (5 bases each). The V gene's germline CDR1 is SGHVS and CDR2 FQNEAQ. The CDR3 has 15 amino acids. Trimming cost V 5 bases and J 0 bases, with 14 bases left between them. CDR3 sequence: CASSEGTVSSYEQYF. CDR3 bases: TGTGCCAGCAGCGAAGGGACGGTGAGCTCCTACGAGCAGTACTTC.

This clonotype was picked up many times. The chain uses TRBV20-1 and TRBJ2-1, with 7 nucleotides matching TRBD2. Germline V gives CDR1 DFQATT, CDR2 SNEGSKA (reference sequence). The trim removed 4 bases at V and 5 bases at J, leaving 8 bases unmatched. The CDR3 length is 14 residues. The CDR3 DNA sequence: TGCAGTGCTAAAGCGGGGTTAGGACACAATGAGCAGTTCTTC. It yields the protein CSAKAGLGHNEQFF.

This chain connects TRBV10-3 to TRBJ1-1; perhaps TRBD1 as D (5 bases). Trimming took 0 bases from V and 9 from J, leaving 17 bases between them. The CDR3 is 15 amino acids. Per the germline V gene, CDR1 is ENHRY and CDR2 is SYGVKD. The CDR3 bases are TGTGCCATCAGTGAGTCGATAGGGGAGCCTATCAAAGCTTTCTTT. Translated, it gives CAISESIGEPIKAFF.

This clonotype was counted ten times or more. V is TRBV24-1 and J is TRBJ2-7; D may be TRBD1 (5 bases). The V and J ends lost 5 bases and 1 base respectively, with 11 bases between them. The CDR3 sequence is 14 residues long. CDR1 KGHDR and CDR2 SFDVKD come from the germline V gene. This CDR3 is CATSGPTESYEQYF. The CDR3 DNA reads TGTGCCACCAGTGGCCCGACAGAGTCCTACGAGCAGTACTTC.

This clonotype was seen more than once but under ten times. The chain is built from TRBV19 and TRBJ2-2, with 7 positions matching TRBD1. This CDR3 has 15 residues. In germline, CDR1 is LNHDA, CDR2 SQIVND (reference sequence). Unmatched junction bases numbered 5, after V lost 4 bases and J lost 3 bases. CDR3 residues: CASSRRQGYTGELFF. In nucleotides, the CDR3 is TGTGCCAGTAGTAGGAGACAGGGATACACCGGGGAGCTGTTTTTT.

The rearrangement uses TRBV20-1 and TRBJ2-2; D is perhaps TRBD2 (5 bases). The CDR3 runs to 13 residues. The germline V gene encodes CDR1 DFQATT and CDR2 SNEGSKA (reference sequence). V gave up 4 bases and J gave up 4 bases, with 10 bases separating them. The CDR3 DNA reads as TGCAGTGCTATCGAGGGTAGCACCGGGGAGCTGTTTTTT. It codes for CSAIEGSTGELFF.

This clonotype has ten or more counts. CDR3 DNA sequence: TGTGCCAGCTCACCGCGCATCAGGACAGGGGGATTTTTAGCTTTCTTT. It codes for CASSPRIRTGGFLAFF. The J gene is TRBJ1-1, the V gene TRBV18, with 10 bases lining up with TRBD1. The CDR3 spans 16 residues. Unmatched junction bases numbered 14, after V lost 3 bases and J lost 10 bases. CDR1 KGHSH and CDR2 LQKENI come from the germline V gene.